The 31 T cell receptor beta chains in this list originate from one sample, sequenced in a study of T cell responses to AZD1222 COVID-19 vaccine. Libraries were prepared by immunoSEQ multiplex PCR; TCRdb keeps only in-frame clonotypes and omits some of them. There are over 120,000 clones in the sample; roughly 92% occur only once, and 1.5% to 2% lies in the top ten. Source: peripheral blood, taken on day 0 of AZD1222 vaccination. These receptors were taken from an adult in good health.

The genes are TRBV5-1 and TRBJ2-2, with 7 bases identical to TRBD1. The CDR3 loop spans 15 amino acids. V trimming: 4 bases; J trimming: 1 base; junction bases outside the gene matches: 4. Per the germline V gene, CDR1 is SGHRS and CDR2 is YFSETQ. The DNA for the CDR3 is TGCGCCAGCAGCCCCGGGACAGAGAACACCGGGGAGCTGTTTTTT. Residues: CASSPGTENTGELFF.

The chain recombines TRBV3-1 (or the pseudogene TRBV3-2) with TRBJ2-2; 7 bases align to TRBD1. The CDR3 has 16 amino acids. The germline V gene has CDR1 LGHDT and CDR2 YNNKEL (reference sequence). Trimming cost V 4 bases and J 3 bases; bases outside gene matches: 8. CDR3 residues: CASSPSWQGDTGELFF. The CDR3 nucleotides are TGTGCCAGCAGCCCATCGTGGCAGGGGGACACCGGGGAGCTGTTTTTT.

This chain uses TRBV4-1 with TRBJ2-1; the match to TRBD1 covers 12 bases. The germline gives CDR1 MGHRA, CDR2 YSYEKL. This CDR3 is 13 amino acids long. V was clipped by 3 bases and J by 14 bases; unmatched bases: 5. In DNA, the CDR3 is TGCGCCAGCAGCCAGGAAGGGACAGGGGGCAAGTTCTTC. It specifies CASSQEGTGGKFF.

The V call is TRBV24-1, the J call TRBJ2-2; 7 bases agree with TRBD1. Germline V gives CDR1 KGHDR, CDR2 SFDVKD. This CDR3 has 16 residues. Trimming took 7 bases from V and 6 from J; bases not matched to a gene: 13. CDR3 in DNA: TGTGCCACCAGAAACGGAAACAGGGGTCAGGCCGGGGAGCTGTTTTTT. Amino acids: CATRNGNRGQAGELFF.

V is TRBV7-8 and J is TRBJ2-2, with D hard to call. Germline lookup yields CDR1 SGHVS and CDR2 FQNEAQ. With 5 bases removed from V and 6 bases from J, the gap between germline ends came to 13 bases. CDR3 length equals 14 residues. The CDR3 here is CASSQRRGPGELFF. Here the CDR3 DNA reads TGTGCCAGCAGCCAGAGACGCGGTCCCGGGGAGCTGTTTTTT.

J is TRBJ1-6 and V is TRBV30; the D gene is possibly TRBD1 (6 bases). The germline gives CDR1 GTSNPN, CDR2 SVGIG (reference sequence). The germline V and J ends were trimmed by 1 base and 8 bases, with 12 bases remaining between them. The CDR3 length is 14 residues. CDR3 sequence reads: CAWSEDRIYSPLHF. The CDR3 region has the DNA TGTGCCTGGAGTGAAGACAGGATCTATTCACCCCTCCACTTT.

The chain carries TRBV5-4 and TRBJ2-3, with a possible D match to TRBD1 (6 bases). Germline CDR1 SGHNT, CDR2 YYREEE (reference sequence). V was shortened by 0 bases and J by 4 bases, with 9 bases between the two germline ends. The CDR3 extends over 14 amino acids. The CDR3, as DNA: TGTGCCAGCAGCTTGGTTCCAGGGGCAGATACGCAGTATTTT. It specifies CASSLVPGADTQYF.

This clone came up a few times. The CDR3 loop is CASKAGGESYGYTF. The DNA of the CDR3 is TGTGCCAGCAAAGCGGGGGGCGAGAGCTATGGCTACACCTTC. This chain links TRBV28 with TRBJ1-2; D perhaps matches TRBD1 (6 bases). The germline gives CDR1 MDHEN, CDR2 SYDVKM. The CDR3 is made up of 14 amino acids. The V end was cut by 7 bases, the J end by 4 bases, with 16 bases between.

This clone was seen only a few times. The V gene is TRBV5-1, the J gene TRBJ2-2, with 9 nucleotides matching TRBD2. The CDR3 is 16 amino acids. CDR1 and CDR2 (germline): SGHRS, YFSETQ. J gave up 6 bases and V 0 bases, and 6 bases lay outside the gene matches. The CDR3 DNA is TGCGCCAGCAGCTTGGCCCCGACTAGCGGCTCCGGGGAGCTGTTTTTT. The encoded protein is CASSLAPTSGSGELFF.

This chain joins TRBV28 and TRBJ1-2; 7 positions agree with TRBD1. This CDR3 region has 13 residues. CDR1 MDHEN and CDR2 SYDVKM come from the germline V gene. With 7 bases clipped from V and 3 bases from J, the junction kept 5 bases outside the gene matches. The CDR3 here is CASTPGQDYGYTF. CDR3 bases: TGTGCCAGCACCCCCGGACAGGACTATGGCTACACCTTC.

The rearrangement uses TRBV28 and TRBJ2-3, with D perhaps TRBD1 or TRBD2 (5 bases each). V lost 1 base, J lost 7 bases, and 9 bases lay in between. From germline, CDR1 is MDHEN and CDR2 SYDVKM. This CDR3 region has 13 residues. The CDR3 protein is CASSLFWGNTQYF. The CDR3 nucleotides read TGTGCCAGCAGTTTATTTTGGGGGAATACGCAGTATTTT.

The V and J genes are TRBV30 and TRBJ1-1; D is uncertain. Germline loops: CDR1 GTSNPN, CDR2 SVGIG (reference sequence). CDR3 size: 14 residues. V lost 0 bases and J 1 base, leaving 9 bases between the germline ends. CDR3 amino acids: CAWSVHGGNTEAFF. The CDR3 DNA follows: TGTGCCTGGAGTGTACACGGCGGGAACACTGAAGCTTTCTTT.

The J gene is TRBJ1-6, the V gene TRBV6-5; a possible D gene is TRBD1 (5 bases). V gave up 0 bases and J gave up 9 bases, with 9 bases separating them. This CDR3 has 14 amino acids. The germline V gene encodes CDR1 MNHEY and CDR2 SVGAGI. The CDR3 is CASSYSGVGSPLHF. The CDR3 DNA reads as TGTGCCAGCAGTTACTCAGGGGTTGGTTCACCCCTCCACTTT.

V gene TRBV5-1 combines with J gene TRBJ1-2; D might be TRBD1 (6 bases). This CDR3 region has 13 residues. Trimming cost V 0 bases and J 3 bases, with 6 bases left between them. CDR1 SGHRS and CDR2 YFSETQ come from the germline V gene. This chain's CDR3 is CASSLDRDYGYTF. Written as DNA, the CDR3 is TGCGCCAGCAGCTTGGACAGGGACTATGGCTACACCTTC.

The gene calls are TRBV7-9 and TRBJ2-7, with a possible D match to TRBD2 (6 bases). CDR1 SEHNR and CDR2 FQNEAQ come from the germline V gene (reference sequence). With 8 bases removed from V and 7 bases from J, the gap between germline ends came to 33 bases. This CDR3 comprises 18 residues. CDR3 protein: CASGLSRHVLLSGEEQYF. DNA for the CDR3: TGTGCCAGCGGCCTCTCCCGGCACGTACTTTTATCGGGAGAGGAGCAGTACTTC.

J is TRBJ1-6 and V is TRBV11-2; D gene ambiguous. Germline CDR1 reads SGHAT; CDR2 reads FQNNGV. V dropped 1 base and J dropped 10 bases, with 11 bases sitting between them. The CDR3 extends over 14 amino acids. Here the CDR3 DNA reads TGTGCCAGCAGCTTAGGACTCCTTGGGTCACCCCTCCACTTT. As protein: CASSLGLLGSPLHF.

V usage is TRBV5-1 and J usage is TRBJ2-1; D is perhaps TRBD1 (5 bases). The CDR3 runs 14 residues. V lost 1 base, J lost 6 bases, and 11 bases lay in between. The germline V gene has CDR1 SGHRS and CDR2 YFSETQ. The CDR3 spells CASSLQGTLNEQFF. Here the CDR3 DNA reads TGCGCCAGCAGCTTGCAGGGTACCCTCAATGAGCAGTTCTTC. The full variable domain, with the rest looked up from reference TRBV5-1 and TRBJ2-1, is KAGVTQTPRYLIKTRGQQVTLSCSPISGHRSVSWYQQTPGQGLQFLFEYFSETQRNKGNFPGRFSGRQFSNSRSEMNVSTLELGDSALYLCASSLQGTLNEQFFGPGTRLTVL.

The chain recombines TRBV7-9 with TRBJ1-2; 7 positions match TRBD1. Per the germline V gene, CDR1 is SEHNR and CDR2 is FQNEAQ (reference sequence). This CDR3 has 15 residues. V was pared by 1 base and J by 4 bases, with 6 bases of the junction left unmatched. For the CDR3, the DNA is TGTGCCAGCAGCTTAGGGACAGGCATAAGCTATGGCTACACCTTC. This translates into CASSLGTGISYGYTF. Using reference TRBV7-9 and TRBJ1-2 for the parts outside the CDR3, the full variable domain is DTGVSQNPRHKITKRGQNVTFRCDPISEHNRLYWYRQTLGQGPEFLTYFQNEAQLEKSRLLSDRFSAERPKGSFSTLEIQRTEQGDSAMYLCASSLGTGISYGYTFGSGTRLTVV.

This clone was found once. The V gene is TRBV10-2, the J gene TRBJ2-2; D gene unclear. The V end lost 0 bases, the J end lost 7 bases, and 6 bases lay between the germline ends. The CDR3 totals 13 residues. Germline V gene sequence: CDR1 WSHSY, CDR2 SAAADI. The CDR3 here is CASSESGIGELFF. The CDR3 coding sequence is TGCGCCAGCAGTGAGTCGGGTATCGGGGAGCTGTTTTTT.

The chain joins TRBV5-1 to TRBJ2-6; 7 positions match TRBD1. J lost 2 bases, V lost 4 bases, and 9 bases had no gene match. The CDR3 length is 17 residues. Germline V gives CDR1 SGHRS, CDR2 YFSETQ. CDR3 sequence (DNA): TGCGCCAGCAGCCCACTGGCCCAGGGGGCTGGGGCCAACGTCCTGACTTTC. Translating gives CASSPLAQGAGANVLTF.

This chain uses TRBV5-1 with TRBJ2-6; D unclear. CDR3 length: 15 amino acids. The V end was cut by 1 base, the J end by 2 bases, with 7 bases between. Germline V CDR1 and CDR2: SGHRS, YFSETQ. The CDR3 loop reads CASSLMAPGANVLTF. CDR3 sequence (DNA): TGCGCCAGCAGCTTGATGGCCCCTGGGGCCAACGTCCTGACTTTC.

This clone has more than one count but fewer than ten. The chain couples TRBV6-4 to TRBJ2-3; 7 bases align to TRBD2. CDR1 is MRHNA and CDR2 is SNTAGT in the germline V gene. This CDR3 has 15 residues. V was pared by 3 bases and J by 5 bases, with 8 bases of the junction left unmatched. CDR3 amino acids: CASSEGREPQDTQYF. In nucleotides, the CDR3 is TGTGCCAGCAGTGAGGGGCGGGAGCCCCAAGATACGCAGTATTTT.

The CDR3 coding sequence is TGTGCCAGCAGCCCCGGGACAGGGGGCACAGATACGCAGTATTTT. Translating it yields CASSPGTGGTDTQYF. This chain links TRBV2 with TRBJ2-3, with TRBD1 matching 10 bases. Losses at the gene ends were 6 bases for V and 1 base for J; bases not matched to a gene: 4. The CDR3 has 15 residues. Looked up from germline, CDR1 is SNHLY and CDR2 is FYNNEI. The whole variable domain, filled in from reference TRBV2 and TRBJ2-3, reads EPEVTQTPSHQVTQMGQEVILRCVPISNHLYFYWYRQILGQKVEFLVSFYNNEISEKSEIFDDQFSVERPDGSNFTLKIRSTKLEDSAMYFCASSPGTGGTDTQYFGPGTRLTVL.

CDR3 loop: CASSLVDGRAGDTQYF. As DNA, the CDR3 is TGCGCCAGCAGCTTGGTAGACGGGAGGGCCGGGGATACGCAGTATTTT. The chain links TRBV5-1 to TRBJ2-3; 8 positions match TRBD2. Germline values: CDR1 SGHRS, CDR2 YFSETQ. This CDR3 spans 16 amino acids. With 0 bases clipped from V and 6 bases from J, the junction kept 9 bases outside the gene matches.

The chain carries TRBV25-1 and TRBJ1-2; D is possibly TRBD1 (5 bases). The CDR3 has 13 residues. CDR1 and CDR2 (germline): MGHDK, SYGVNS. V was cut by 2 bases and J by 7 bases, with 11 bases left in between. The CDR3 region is CASSEEGPSGYTF. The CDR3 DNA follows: TGTGCCAGCAGTGAAGAGGGGCCGAGTGGCTACACCTTC.

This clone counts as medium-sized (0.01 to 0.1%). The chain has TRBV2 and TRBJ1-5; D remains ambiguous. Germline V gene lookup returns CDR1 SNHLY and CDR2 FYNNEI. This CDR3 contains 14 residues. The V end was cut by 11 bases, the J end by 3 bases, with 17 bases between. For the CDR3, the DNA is TGTGCCTCCAAGGGCGGCCTGAACAATCAGCCCCAGCATTTT. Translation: CASKGGLNNQPQHF.

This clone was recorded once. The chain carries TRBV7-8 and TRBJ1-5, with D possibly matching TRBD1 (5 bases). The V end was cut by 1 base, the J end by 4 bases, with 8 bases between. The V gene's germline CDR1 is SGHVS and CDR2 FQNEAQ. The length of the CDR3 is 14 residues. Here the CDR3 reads CASSLGGGNQPQHF. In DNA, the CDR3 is TGTGCCAGCAGCTTAGGGGGCGGGAATCAGCCCCAGCATTTT.

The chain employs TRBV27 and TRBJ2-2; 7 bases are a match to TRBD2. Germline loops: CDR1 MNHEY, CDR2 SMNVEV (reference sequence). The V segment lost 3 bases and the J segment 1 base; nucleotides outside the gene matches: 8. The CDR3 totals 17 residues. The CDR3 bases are TGTGCCAGCAGTTTGGCGCCGGGAGGACGGAACACCGGGGAGCTGTTTTTT. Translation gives CASSLAPGGRNTGELFF.

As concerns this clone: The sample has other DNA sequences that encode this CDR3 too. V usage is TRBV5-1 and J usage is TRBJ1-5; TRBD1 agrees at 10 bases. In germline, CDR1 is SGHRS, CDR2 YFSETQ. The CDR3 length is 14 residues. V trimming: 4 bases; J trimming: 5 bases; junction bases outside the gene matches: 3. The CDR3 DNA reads TGCGCCAGCAGCCTCGGACAGGGGGATCAGCCCCAGCATTTT. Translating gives CASSLGQGDQPQHF.

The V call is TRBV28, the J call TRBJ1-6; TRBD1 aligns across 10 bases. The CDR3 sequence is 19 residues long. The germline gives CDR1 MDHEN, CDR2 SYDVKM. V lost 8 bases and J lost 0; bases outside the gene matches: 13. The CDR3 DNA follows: TGTGCCAGCTACGGGACAGGGGCCATGCTAAGCTCCTATAATTCACCCCTCCACTTT. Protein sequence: CASYGTGAMLSSYNSPLHF.

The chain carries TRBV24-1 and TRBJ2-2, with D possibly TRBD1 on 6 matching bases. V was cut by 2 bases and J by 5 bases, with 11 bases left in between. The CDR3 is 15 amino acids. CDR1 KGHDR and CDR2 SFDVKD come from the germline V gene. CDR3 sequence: CATSDSGHSTGELFF. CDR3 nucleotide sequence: TGTGCCACCAGTGATTCGGGACACTCTACCGGGGAGCTGTTTTTT.